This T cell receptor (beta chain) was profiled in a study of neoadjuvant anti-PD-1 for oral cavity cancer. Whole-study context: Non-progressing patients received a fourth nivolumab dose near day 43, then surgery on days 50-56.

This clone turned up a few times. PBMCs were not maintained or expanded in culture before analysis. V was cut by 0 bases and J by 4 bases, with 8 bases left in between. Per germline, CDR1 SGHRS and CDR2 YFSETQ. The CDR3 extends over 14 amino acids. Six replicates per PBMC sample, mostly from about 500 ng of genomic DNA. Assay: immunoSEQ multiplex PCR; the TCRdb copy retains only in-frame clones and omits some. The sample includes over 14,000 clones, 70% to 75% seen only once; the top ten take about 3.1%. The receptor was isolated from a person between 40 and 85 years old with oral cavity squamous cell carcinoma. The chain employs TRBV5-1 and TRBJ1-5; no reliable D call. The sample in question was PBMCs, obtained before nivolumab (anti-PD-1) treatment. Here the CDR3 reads CASSLGAQNQPQHF. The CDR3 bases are TGCGCCAGCAGCTTGGGGGCGCAAAATCAGCCCCAGCATTTT.